This TCR beta chain was sequenced for a study of CD4 T cells in relation to SARS-CoV-2 and coronaviruses. Profiled with immunoSEQ multiplex PCR; TCRdb holds only in-frame clones, not every one. The sample consists of some 20,000 clones, around 73% of them appearing once. The unexposed donors gave CD4+ T cells in about 2010-2018, prior to COVID-19. The cells were cultured for about 10 days before CD4+ T cells were isolated. Looked up from germline, CDR1 is SEHNR and CDR2 is FQNEAQ (reference sequence). The V gene end was trimmed by 4 bases and the J gene end by 2 bases; junction bases not matched to a gene: 5. CDR3 length: 15 residues. For this clone: Its antigen is unidentified.

Material: CD4+ T cells from PBMCs, cultured in vitro. The chain employs TRBV7-9 and TRBJ2-3; 8 bases are shared with TRBD1. This TCR derives from a human donor in good health. The CDR3 nucleotides read TGTGCCAGCAGCTGGCCAGGGGGCCCCACAGATACGCAGTATTTT. This codes for CASSWPGGPTDTQYF.